Shown below are 23 T cell receptor beta chains from a single sample sequenced in a study of CD8 T cells in ankylosing spondylitis. TCRdb reprocessed the 5' RACE reads via MiXCR and lists one record per CDR3 protein. Here the sample spans roughly 260,000 distinct CDR3 sequences, over 15% being singletons. The sample consisted of blood, either unsorted or a sorted T cell fraction (not recorded which). The receptors shown here come from a male donor with ankylosing spondylitis or in good health (not recorded which).

This clonotype was detected many times. V usage is TRBV5-6 and J usage is TRBJ2-1, with TRBD2 matching over 11 bases. Germline-derived CDR1 and CDR2 are SGHDT and YYEEEE. The V segment lost 0 bases and the J segment 6 bases; nucleotides outside the gene matches: 5. There are 16 residues in the CDR3. CDR3 amino acids: CASSLDSGRALNEQFF. The CDR3 DNA sequence: TGTGCCAGCAGCTTGGATAGCGGGAGGGCTCTCAATGAGCAGTTCTTC.

V gene TRBV11-2 combines with J gene TRBJ2-3, with TRBD2 matching over 9 bases. This CDR3 region has 15 residues. V gave up 7 bases and J gave up 6 bases; unmatched junction bases: 11. Germline CDR1 is SGHAT and CDR2 is FQNNGV. The CDR3 DNA sequence: TGTGCCAGCACCCTTGGGCTAGCGGGATCCGATACGCAGTATTTT. It is translated as CASTLGLAGSDTQYF.

This clonotype was recorded many times. The chain recombines TRBV5-1 with TRBJ1-1; perhaps TRBD1 as D (5 bases). This CDR3 is 14 amino acids long. The ends were cut back, 4 bases at V and 1 base at J, with 11 bases in the middle. Germline values: CDR1 SGHRS, CDR2 YFSETQ. CDR3 nucleotide sequence: TGCGCCAGCAGCGGGGGAGCACCGAACACTGAAGCTTTCTTT. Its translation: CASSGGAPNTEAFF.

The chain joins TRBV20-1 to TRBJ1-1; D may be TRBD1 (5 bases). V was shortened by 6 bases and J by 0 bases, with 14 bases between the two germline ends. Looked up from germline, CDR1 is DFQATT and CDR2 is SNEGSKA (reference sequence). The CDR3 spans 14 residues. The chain's CDR3 is CSATPRGMNTEAFF. The CDR3 coding sequence is TGCAGTGCCACCCCCCGGGGCATGAACACTGAAGCTTTCTTT.

The rearrangement links TRBV11-2 to TRBJ1-5; no clear D gene. Trimming removed 6 bases from V and 0 bases from J, with 15 bases in between. Germline values: CDR1 SGHAT, CDR2 FQNNGV. The CDR3 is made up of 16 amino acids. The CDR3 is CASRPSAGYSNQPQHF. The CDR3 DNA is TGTGCCAGCAGACCCTCCGCGGGATATAGCAATCAGCCCCAGCATTTT.

The chain is built from TRBV12-3 or TRBV12-4 and TRBJ2-5; tentatively, D is TRBD1 (8 bases). This CDR3 is 14 amino acids long. Trimming cost V 5 bases and J 2 bases, with 12 bases left between them. CDR3 in DNA: TGTGCCAGCAGTAACAGGGGGGGACAAGAGACCCAGTACTTC. This encodes CASSNRGGQETQYF.

This clonotype was detected only a few times. The rearrangement links TRBV2 to TRBJ2-2, with TRBD1 matching 10 bases. V trimming: 4 bases; J trimming: 5 bases; junction bases outside the gene matches: 7. CDR3 length equals 16 residues. The V gene's germline CDR1 is SNHLY and CDR2 FYNNEI. CDR3 nucleotides: TGTGCCAGCAGTGCAGGACAGGGGGAGAAAACCGGGGAGCTGTTTTTT. The encoded protein is CASSAGQGEKTGELFF.

This clonotype showed up just a few times. The chain couples TRBV29-1 to TRBJ2-5, with 10 bases identical to TRBD1. Germline V gene lookup returns CDR1 SQVTM and CDR2 ANQGSEA. The CDR3 runs 16 residues. V lost 5 bases, J lost 5 bases, and 14 bases stayed unmatched. CDR3 sequence reads: CSVLGGQGTPWETQYF. CDR3 coding DNA: TGCAGCGTTCTAGGGGGACAGGGGACGCCGTGGGAGACCCAGTACTTC.

This clonotype was observed a few times. This sequence joins TRBV15 and TRBJ2-7; tentatively, D is TRBD1 (6 bases). Deletions cut 0 bases from V and 4 bases from J, with 10 bases between. This CDR3 region has 14 residues. CDR1 and CDR2 (germline): LNHNV, YYDKDF (reference sequence). In DNA, the CDR3 is TGTGCCACCAGCAGAGACAGGGGCCGATACGAGCAGTACGTC. Encoded protein: CATSRDRGRYEQYV.

The rearrangement joins TRBV20-1 to TRBJ2-5; possibly TRBD1 or TRBD2 for D (5 bases each). Germline CDR1 and CDR2: DFQATT and SNEGSKA (reference sequence). Trimming took off 3 bases at V and 5 bases at J, with 10 bases between the two ends. The CDR3 has 12 residues. The CDR3 DNA sequence: TGCAGTGCTAGGGGGGACGGCGAGACCCAGTACTTC. Protein product: CSARGDGETQYF.

The chain joins TRBV12-3 or TRBV12-4 to TRBJ2-6; tentative D call: TRBD2 (5 bases). Trimming shortened V by 2 bases and J by 6 bases, and 5 bases separated the two germline ends. The CDR3 spans 13 residues. The CDR3 protein is CASSLREANVLTF. Here the CDR3 DNA reads TGTGCCAGCAGTTTACGGGAGGCCAACGTCCTGACTTTC.

This clonotype appeared a few times. The V and J genes are TRBV5-1 and TRBJ2-3, with a possible D match to TRBD1 (7 bases). The CDR3 is made up of 15 amino acids. The V and J ends lost 5 bases and 0 bases respectively, with 13 bases between them. Per germline, CDR1 SGHRS and CDR2 YFSETQ. The chain's CDR3 is CASRSTGTSTDTQYF. As DNA, the CDR3 is TGCGCCAGCAGATCGACAGGGACTAGCACAGATACGCAGTATTTT. The whole variable domain, remainder taken from reference TRBV5-1 and TRBJ2-3, is KAGVTQTPRYLIKTRGQQVTLSCSPISGHRSVSWYQQTPGQGLQFLFEYFSETQRNKGNFPGRFSGRQFSNSRSEMNVSTLELGDSALYLCASRSTGTSTDTQYFGPGTRLTVL.

A few counts support this clonotype. The chain links TRBV7-3 to TRBJ2-3; the D is unclear. Per the germline V gene, CDR1 is SGHTA and CDR2 is FQGTGA. The ends were cut back, 2 bases at V and 1 base at J, with 13 bases in the middle. The CDR3 is 16 amino acids. The CDR3 DNA sequence: TGTGCCAGCAGCTTAGACCGGGCCTGGGGCACAGATACGCAGTATTTT. Its translation is CASSLDRAWGTDTQYF.

This clonotype appeared a few times. The V and J genes are TRBV18 and TRBJ2-3; unclear D gene. V lost 4 bases and J lost 8, with 19 bases in between. CDR1 is KGHSH and CDR2 is LQKENI in the germline V gene. This CDR3 has 15 residues. The DNA for the CDR3 is TGTGCCAGCTCACTGGAGCAGGAGTACAAGATTACGCAGTATTTT. Translated, it gives CASSLEQEYKITQYF. Full variable domain (remainder filled in from reference TRBV18 and TRBJ2-3): NAGVMQNPRHLVRRRGQEARLRCSPMKGHSHVYWYRQLPEEGLKFMVYLQKENIIDESGMPKERFSAEFPKEGPSILRIQQVVRGDSAAYFCASSLEQEYKITQYFGPGTRLTVL.

This clonotype was seen more than once but under ten times. This CDR3 reads CASSSQQGRATEAFF. Written as DNA, the CDR3 is TGTGCCAGCTCATCCCAACAGGGTCGGGCCACTGAAGCTTTCTTT. This chain uses TRBV18 with TRBJ1-1, with D perhaps matching TRBD1 (6 bases). V was cut by 5 bases and J by 4 bases, with 17 bases left in between. The CDR3 is 15 amino acids. CDR1 is KGHSH and CDR2 is LQKENI in the germline V gene.

The chain is built from TRBV5-1 and TRBJ2-5; 9 positions match TRBD1. Unmatched junction bases numbered 5, after V lost 4 bases and J lost 1 base. The CDR3 extends over 15 amino acids. From germline, CDR1 is SGHRS and CDR2 YFSETQ. CDR3 amino acids: CASSTGQGSQETQYF. The CDR3 region has the DNA TGCGCCAGCAGCACGGGACAGGGCAGCCAAGAGACCCAGTACTTC.

In this sample, this clonotype turned up a few times. This chain connects TRBV20-1 to TRBJ2-5; D is undetermined. The ends were cut back, 6 bases at V and 0 bases at J, with 14 bases in the middle. The V gene's germline CDR1 is DFQATT and CDR2 SNEGSKA (reference sequence). The length of the CDR3 is 14 residues. CDR3 region: CSAPRIQDQETQYF. In DNA form, the CDR3 reads TGCAGTGCACCACGCATCCAGGACCAAGAGACCCAGTACTTC.

This clonotype was recorded a few times. The chain recombines TRBV10-3 with TRBJ1-4; D not resolved. V dropped 0 bases and J dropped 7 bases, with 3 bases sitting between them. The CDR3 totals 12 residues. Germline loops: CDR1 ENHRY, CDR2 SYGVKD. The CDR3 sequence: CAISESPEKLFF. As DNA, the CDR3 is TGTGCCATCAGTGAGTCGCCTGAAAAACTGTTTTTT.

This clonotype was counted between two and nine times. The V and J genes are TRBV6-1 and TRBJ2-3; the D is unclear. Germline-derived CDR1 and CDR2 are MNHNS and SASEGT. This CDR3 contains 16 residues. Trimming removed 6 bases at V and 2 bases at J, with 18 bases between. The CDR3 loop reads CASRLVGVRDTDTQYF. In DNA, the CDR3 is TGTGCCAGCAGGCTCGTAGGAGTCCGCGACACAGATACGCAGTATTTT.

This clonotype was recorded a few times. The rearrangement links TRBV5-1 to TRBJ2-7, with D possibly TRBD1 on 6 matching bases. Germline V gene lookup returns CDR1 SGHRS and CDR2 YFSETQ. The CDR3 has 12 amino acids. CDR3 nucleotides: TGCGCCAGCAGCGATGGGACACCCACAAAATGGGTC. Translation gives CASSDGTPTKWV.

The chain joins TRBV12-3 or TRBV12-4 to TRBJ1-4; D perhaps matches TRBD1 (5 bases). The length of the CDR3 is 11 residues. Trimming took off 6 bases at V and 11 bases at J, with 10 bases between the two ends. CDR3 in amino acids: CASRNDSKLFF. In DNA form, the CDR3 reads TGTGCCAGCAGAAACGACAGTAAACTGTTTTTT.

This clonotype was seen repeatedly, ten times or more. The chain is built from TRBV11-2 and TRBJ2-1; 10 bases are shared with TRBD2. V dropped 5 bases and J dropped 4; count of bases not matched to a gene: 5. CDR1 is SGHAT, CDR2 FQNNGV, per germline. The CDR3 extends over 15 amino acids. CDR3 sequence reads: CASSPRTSGYNEQFF. The CDR3 bases are TGTGCCAGCAGCCCACGGACTAGCGGTTACAATGAGCAGTTCTTC.

This chain uses TRBV29-1 with TRBJ2-4; the D is unclear. V shed 4 bases and J shed 3 bases, with 10 bases lying between them. The CDR3 extends over 13 amino acids. Germline V gene sequence: CDR1 SQVTM, CDR2 ANQGSEA. The chain's CDR3 is CSVVKEGKNIQYF. In nucleotides, the CDR3 is TGCAGCGTTGTCAAGGAAGGCAAAAACATTCAGTACTTC.